Presented here are 2 T cell receptor beta chains from one specimen sequenced in a study of beta chain features in type 1 diabetes. Which antigens these TCRs recognize remains unknown. Study-wide results and limits: Type 1 diabetes patients had TCRB CDR3s that were shorter (moderately but significantly so) in all four CD4+ subsets.

TCRB transcripts that were expressed got sequenced, as all of the isolated RNA had been reverse transcribed. Profiling relied on immunoSEQ multiplex PCR, and the TCRdb table lists in-frame clones only, not all of them. This table has 550,000 to 850,000 clones, roughly 13% appearing once. Material: naive CD4+ T cells from blood. The origin of the receptors is a man aged 18 to 29 with type 1 diabetes.

The chain is built from TRBV30 and TRBJ1-1, with 9 bases identical to TRBD1. The CDR3 spans 14 residues. CDR1 is GTSNPN and CDR2 is SVGIG in the germline V gene (reference sequence). Germline trimming cut 4 bases from V and 4 bases from J; bases unmatched to any gene: 7. For the CDR3, the DNA is TGTGCCTGGACTACAGGGGGCGGTGGCACTGAAGCTTTCTTT. This translates into CAWTTGGGGTEAFF.

The chain combines TRBV6-5 with TRBJ2-3; D possibly matches TRBD1 or TRBD2 (5 bases each). This CDR3 region has 14 residues. V was cut by 7 bases and J by 8 bases, with 19 bases left in between. CDR1 MNHEY and CDR2 SVGAGI come from the germline V gene. This CDR3 is CASIRGPQSGTQYF. DNA for the CDR3: TGTGCCAGCATCCGGGGCCCACAGAGCGGTACGCAGTATTTT.